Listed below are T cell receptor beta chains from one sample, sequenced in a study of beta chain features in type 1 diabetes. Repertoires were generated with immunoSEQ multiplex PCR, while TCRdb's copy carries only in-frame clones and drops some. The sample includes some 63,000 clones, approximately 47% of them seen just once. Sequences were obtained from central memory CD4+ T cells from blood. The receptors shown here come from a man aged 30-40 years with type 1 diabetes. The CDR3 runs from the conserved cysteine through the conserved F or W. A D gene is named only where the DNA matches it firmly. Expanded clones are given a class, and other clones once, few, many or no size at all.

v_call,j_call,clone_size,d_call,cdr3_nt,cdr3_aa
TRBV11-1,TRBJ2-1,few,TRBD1,TGTGCCAGCAACAGGGGTTCCTACAATGAGCAGTTCTTC,CASNRGSYNEQFF
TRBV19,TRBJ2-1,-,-,TGTGCCAGTAGTAATGGCCAGGGGCGCTCCTACAATGAGCAGTTCTTC,CASSNGQGRSYNEQFF
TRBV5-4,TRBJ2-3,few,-,TGTGCCAGCAGCCCCCAACGGTCTACAGATACGCAGTATTTT,CASSPQRSTDTQYF
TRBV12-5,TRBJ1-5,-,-,TGTGCTAGTGGTTTGGCCAGGGGCCAGCCCCAGCATTTT,CASGLARGQPQHF
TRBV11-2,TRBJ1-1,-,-,TGTGCCAGCAGCCCGGGGGGCAGGGGTAAGGGGTCTGAAGCTTTCTTT,CASSPGGRGKGSEAFF
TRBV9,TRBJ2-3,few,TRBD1,TGTGCCAGCAGCGCCCGGGACAGGGGGCGGGATACGCAGTATTTT,CASSARDRGRDTQYF
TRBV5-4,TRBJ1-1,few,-,TGTGCCAGCAGCCTCAAGGGGCAGGGTGAAGCTTTCTTT,CASSLKGQGEAFF
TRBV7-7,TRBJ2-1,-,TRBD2,TGTGCCAGGGGGCGGGGGTCCTACAATGAGCAGTTCTTC,CARGRGSYNEQFF
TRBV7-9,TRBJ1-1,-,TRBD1,TGTGCCAGCAGCTCACAGGGGGGGAACACTGAAGCTTTCTTT,CASSSQGGNTEAFF
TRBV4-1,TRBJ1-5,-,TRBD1,TGCGCCAGCAGCCAAGGGACAGGGATTAATCAGCCCCAGCATTTT,CASSQGTGINQPQHF
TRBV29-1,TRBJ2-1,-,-,TGCAGCGTTGACAGGGACTATGAGCAGTTCTTC,CSVDRDYEQFF
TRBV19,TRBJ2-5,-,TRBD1,TGTGCCGGTAGTCCAGGGACAGGGGTAGAGACCCAGTACTTC,CAGSPGTGVETQYF
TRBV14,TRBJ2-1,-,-,TGTGCCAGCAGCCAAGATGTACAGGGGCAGTTCTTC,CASSQDVQGQFF
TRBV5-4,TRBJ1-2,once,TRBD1,TGTGCCAGCAGCTTGCCGGGACAGGACTATGGCTACACCTTC,CASSLPGQDYGYTF
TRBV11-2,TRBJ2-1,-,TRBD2,TGTGCCAGCAGCTCTAGCGGGAGCAATGAGCAGTTCTTC,CASSSSGSNEQFF
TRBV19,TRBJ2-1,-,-,TGTGCCAGTAGTGCTCAGACTAGTTACAATGAGCAGTTCTTC,CASSAQTSYNEQFF
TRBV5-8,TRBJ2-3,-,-,TGTGCCAGCAGCTTGTTCGAGGCGGATACGCAGTATTTT,CASSLFEADTQYF
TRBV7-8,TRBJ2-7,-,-,TGTGCCAGCAGCTCCTCGGGGGTCGGGAGCGAGCAGTACTTC,CASSSSGVGSEQYF
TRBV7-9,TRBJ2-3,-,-,TGTGCCAGCAGCTTTTCGGCAGATACGCAGTATTTT,CASSFSADTQYF
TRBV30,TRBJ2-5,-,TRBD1,TGTGCCTGGAGTCGAGGGACAGGGGAAGGGACCCAGTACTTC,CAWSRGTGEGTQYF
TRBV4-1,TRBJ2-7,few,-,TGCGCCAGCACAAGCGGGACCCTCTCGGGGGCCTCCTACGAGCAGTACTTC,CASTSGTLSGASYEQYF
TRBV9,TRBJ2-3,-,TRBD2,TGTGCCAGCAGCGTAGGTCGAGGACTAGCGGGAACCGATACGCAGTATTTT,CASSVGRGLAGTDTQYF
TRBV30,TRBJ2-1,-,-,TGTGCCTGGAGTCCGGACATCTACAATGAGCAGTTCTTC,CAWSPDIYNEQFF
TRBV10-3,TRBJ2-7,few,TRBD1,TGTGCCATCAGTGAGCCATTAACAGGGGTTGAGCAGTACTTC,CAISEPLTGVEQYF
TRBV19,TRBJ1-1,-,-,TGTGCCAGTAGTATCCAGGGTTCGGACACTGAAGCTTTCTTT,CASSIQGSDTEAFF
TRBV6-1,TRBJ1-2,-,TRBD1,TGTGCCAGCAGGACCGGGACAGGGAACTATGGCTACACCTTC,CASRTGTGNYGYTF
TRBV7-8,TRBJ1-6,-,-,TGTGCCAGCAGCCGCTCTGGGGGGGATAATTCACCCCTCCACTTT,CASSRSGGDNSPLHF
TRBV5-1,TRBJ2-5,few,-,TGCGCCAGCAGCCTAGACAGGTCACAAGAGACCCAGTACTTC,CASSLDRSQETQYF